Each of the 28 T cell receptor beta chains below was sequenced from the same sample in a study of blood T cell repertoires in COVID-19. TCRdb's table, derived via immunoSEQ multiplex PCR, lists solely in-frame clones and lacks some. This table holds around 250,000 clones, approximately 89% found once. Sequenced input: peripheral blood. The receptors come from a woman aged 65 to 85 with COVID-19, enrolled during active disease.

The chain is built from TRBV18 and TRBJ2-1, with 11 nucleotides matching TRBD2. V lost 6 bases, J lost 7 bases, and 8 bases stayed unmatched. The CDR3 length is 15 residues. The V gene's germline CDR1 is KGHSH and CDR2 LQKENI. Here the CDR3 DNA reads TGTGCCAGCTCCGGGGGACTAGCGGAGGGGAATGAGCAGTTCTTC. It translates to CASSGGLAEGNEQFF.

The CDR3 spells CASTPPTGEMNTEAFF. CDR3 nucleotide sequence: TGTGCCAGCACCCCCCCGACAGGAGAGATGAACACTGAAGCTTTCTTT. V is TRBV28 and J is TRBJ1-1; D is perhaps TRBD1 (6 bases). The V gene's germline CDR1 is MDHEN and CDR2 SYDVKM. The CDR3 totals 16 residues. Trimming stripped 7 bases from V and 0 bases from J, with 18 bases between.

This clone was observed a single time. This chain connects TRBV6-2 or TRBV6-3 to TRBJ1-2; 11 nucleotides agree with TRBD1. The CDR3 length is 16 residues. The V and J ends lost 5 bases and 7 bases, in that order; junction bases with no gene match: 12. CDR1 is MNHEY and CDR2 is SVGEGT in the germline V gene. The CDR3 spells CASSPRDRGARGGYTF. Here the CDR3 DNA reads TGTGCCAGCAGTCCCCGGGACAGGGGGGCGCGCGGTGGCTACACCTTC.

J is TRBJ2-5 and V is TRBV18; D is possibly TRBD1 (5 bases). Trimming removed 4 bases from V and 5 bases from J, with 14 bases in between. The CDR3 covers 14 residues. Per germline, CDR1 KGHSH and CDR2 LQKENI. The CDR3 loop reads CASSRAGPLETQYF. CDR3 nucleotide sequence: TGTGCCAGCTCACGGGCAGGGCCTTTGGAGACCCAGTACTTC.

V is TRBV4-1 and J is TRBJ2-3, with D uncertain. V was pared by 2 bases and J by 7 bases, with 4 bases between. Per the germline V gene, CDR1 is MGHRA and CDR2 is YSYEKL. The CDR3 runs 11 residues. The CDR3 sequence is CASSQSYTQYF. CDR3 DNA sequence: TGCGCCAGCAGCCAATCGTATACGCAGTATTTT.

The V call is TRBV19, the J call TRBJ1-5; 8 bases map to TRBD1. Germline V lookup: CDR1 LNHDA, CDR2 SQIVND (reference sequence). With 5 bases clipped from V and 5 bases from J, the junction kept 2 bases outside the gene matches. The CDR3 has 13 residues. In DNA, the CDR3 is TGTGCCAGTAGTGGCAGGGGGCATCAGCCCCAGCATTTT. Its translation: CASSGRGHQPQHF.

The rearrangement joins TRBV6-6 to TRBJ1-1, with TRBD1 matching 10 bases. J was trimmed by 1 base and V by 5 bases; bases with no gene match: 10. In germline, CDR1 is MNHNY, CDR2 SVGAGI (reference sequence). The length of the CDR3 is 17 residues. The DNA of the CDR3 is TGTGCCAGCAGTCGACAGGGGGCGTTTTCCCCGAACACTGAAGCTTTCTTT. Protein product: CASSRQGAFSPNTEAFF.

This chain connects TRBV11-3 to TRBJ2-3, with 8 bases fitting TRBD2. CDR3 length equals 16 residues. CDR1 is SGHNT, CDR2 YENEEA, per germline. Trimming at V came to 3 bases and at J to 4 bases, leaving 9 bases not matched to a gene. The CDR3: CASSLGLDGSADTQYF. As DNA, the CDR3 is TGTGCCAGCAGCTTGGGACTAGATGGGTCCGCAGATACGCAGTATTTT.

In this sample, this clone turned up once. The J gene is TRBJ1-1, the V gene TRBV24-1; unclear D gene. Trimming took 8 bases from V and 4 from J, leaving 10 bases between them. Per germline, CDR1 KGHDR and CDR2 SFDVKD. This CDR3 has 12 amino acids. The CDR3 sequence is CATTADGTEAFF. CDR3 nucleotides: TGTGCCACCACAGCGGACGGCACTGAAGCTTTCTTT.

This rearrangement joins TRBV9 to TRBJ1-1; TRBD1 matches at 7 bases. Germline V CDR1 and CDR2: SGDLS, YYNGEE. The V gene end was trimmed by 4 bases and the J gene end by 1 base; junction bases not matched to a gene: 4. There are 14 residues in the CDR3. The CDR3 region is CASSKGTANTEAFF. The CDR3, as DNA: TGTGCCAGCAGCAAAGGGACAGCGAACACTGAAGCTTTCTTT.

The chain uses TRBV28 and TRBJ2-6; a weak D match, TRBD2 (5 bases). With 7 bases removed from V and 4 bases from J, the gap between germline ends came to 11 bases. The CDR3 contains 14 residues. Germline lookup yields CDR1 MDHEN and CDR2 SYDVKM. The CDR3 reads CASIGMTGANVLTF. Here the CDR3 DNA reads TGTGCCAGCATCGGGATGACCGGGGCCAACGTCCTGACTTTC.

V gene TRBV18 combines with J gene TRBJ2-6; 8 nucleotides match TRBD1. Per germline, CDR1 KGHSH and CDR2 LQKENI. The CDR3 runs 19 residues. V trimming: 3 bases; J trimming: 0 bases; junction bases outside the gene matches: 10. CDR3 sequence: CASSPSFGTGPSGANVLTF. In nucleotides, the CDR3 is TGTGCCAGCTCACCTTCCTTCGGGACAGGTCCCTCTGGGGCCAACGTCCTGACTTTC.

This clone was seen just once. The chain recombines TRBV30 with TRBJ1-2; D is uncertain. CDR3 length: 11 residues. Trimming took off 3 bases at V and 7 bases at J, with 9 bases between the two ends. Looked up from germline, CDR1 is GTSNPN and CDR2 is SVGIG (reference sequence). As DNA, the CDR3 is TGTGCCTGGAGCCTAGGCTCTGGCTACACCTTC. As protein: CAWSLGSGYTF.

V and J are TRBV4-2 and TRBJ1-1; D is ambiguous. There are 14 residues in the CDR3. Trimming took off 0 bases at V and 3 bases at J, with 8 bases between the two ends. Germline V gene lookup returns CDR1 LGHNA and CDR2 YNFKEQ. For the CDR3, the DNA is TGTGCCAGCAGCCAAGATGAGACTTACACTGAAGCTTTCTTT. It is translated as CASSQDETYTEAFF.

The chain couples TRBV14 to TRBJ2-3; D is unresolved. This CDR3 spans 17 amino acids. CDR1 is SGHDN and CDR2 is FVKESK in the germline V gene. V was cut by 4 bases and J by 2 bases, with 19 bases left in between. The CDR3 sequence: CASSPRGARPNTDTQYF. The CDR3 coding sequence is TGTGCCAGCAGCCCGAGAGGTGCACGGCCGAACACAGATACGCAGTATTTT.

This chain joins TRBV7-2 and TRBJ1-1; tentative D call: TRBD1 (5 bases). This CDR3 comprises 15 residues. CDR1 is SGHTA and CDR2 is FQGNSA in the germline V gene. V was trimmed by 3 bases and J by 1 base, leaving 12 bases between them. CDR3 DNA sequence: TGTGCCAGCAGCTTCCGCCAGGGTGCGAACACTGAAGCTTTCTTT. This encodes CASSFRQGANTEAFF.

The chain couples TRBV30 to TRBJ1-2, with D perhaps matching TRBD1 (5 bases). CDR3 length equals 13 residues. CDR1 GTSNPN and CDR2 SVGIG come from the germline V gene (reference sequence). Trimming pared 2 bases from V and 2 bases from J, leaving 9 bases between. The CDR3 reads CAWSWQGNYGYTF. The CDR3 DNA sequence: TGTGCCTGGAGTTGGCAGGGCAACTATGGCTACACCTTC.

Only one count was recorded for this clone. V usage is TRBV10-1 and J usage is TRBJ2-1; 11 bases map to TRBD1. Germline assignment: CDR1 WNHNN and CDR2 SYGVQD (reference sequence). After removal of 3 bases from V and 8 bases from J, the junction contained 6 bases not matched to a gene. This CDR3 comprises 15 residues. The CDR3 is CASSEPDRGRYEQFF. CDR3 DNA sequence: TGCGCCAGCAGTGAACCGGACAGGGGGCGATATGAGCAGTTCTTC.

The chain uses TRBV5-1 and TRBJ2-7; 10 bases fit TRBD1. The CDR3 covers 16 residues. The J segment lost 5 bases and the V segment lost 3 bases, leaving 11 bases of the junction unmatched. Germline loops: CDR1 SGHRS, CDR2 YFSETQ. As DNA, the CDR3 is TGCGCCAGCAGCTCGACCCCCGGGACAGGGGAGGACGAGCAGTACTTC. Translation gives CASSSTPGTGEDEQYF. Full variable domain (missing parts from reference TRBV5-1 and TRBJ2-7): KAGVTQTPRYLIKTRGQQVTLSCSPISGHRSVSWYQQTPGQGLQFLFEYFSETQRNKGNFPGRFSGRQFSNSRSEMNVSTLELGDSALYLCASSSTPGTGEDEQYFGPGTRLTVT.

The V and J genes are TRBV19 and TRBJ1-1, with TRBD1 matching over 10 bases. The junction had 5 bases not matched to a gene; V was cut back by 5 bases and J by 5 bases. Germline CDR1 LNHDA, CDR2 SQIVND (reference sequence). CDR3 length equals 14 residues. CDR3 coding DNA: TGTGCCAGTAGTGGGATGGGACAGGGGACTGAAGCTTTCTTT. This translates into CASSGMGQGTEAFF.

Comment on this clone: An end of the junction does not agree with germline; a read error may underlie this. The chain is built from TRBV4-2 and TRBJ1-5; D might be TRBD1 (6 bases). Germline V gene lookup returns CDR1 LGHNA and CDR2 YNFKEQ. This CDR3 comprises 15 residues. The CDR3 is CASSQDSDSSQPQHF. The CDR3 coding sequence is TGTGCCAGCAGCCAAGATTCGGACAGCAGTCAGCCCCAGCATTTT.

The rearrangement uses TRBV6-5 and TRBJ2-2, with 7 bases lining up with TRBD2. V gave up 6 bases and J gave up 6 bases; unmatched junction bases: 7. The germline V gene encodes CDR1 MNHEY and CDR2 SVGAGI. The CDR3 length is 14 residues. The CDR3 is CASRSGAGAGELFF. Here the CDR3 DNA reads TGTGCCAGCAGGTCGGGCGCGGGAGCCGGGGAGCTGTTTTTT.

The chain combines TRBV5-1 with TRBJ1-4; maybe TRBD1 (6 bases). The CDR3 contains 16 residues. Trimming shortened V by 4 bases and J by 6 bases, and 19 bases separated the two germline ends. Germline V gives CDR1 SGHRS, CDR2 YFSETQ. The chain's CDR3 is CASSPTYQGFDEKLFF. CDR3 nucleotides: TGCGCCAGCAGCCCCACTTACCAGGGGTTTGATGAAAAACTGTTTTTT.

This chain links TRBV9 with TRBJ1-1, with 7 bases fitting TRBD1. V lost 4 bases, J lost 3 bases, and 3 bases stayed unmatched. Looked up from germline, CDR1 is SGDLS and CDR2 is YYNGEE. There are 13 residues in the CDR3. The CDR3, as DNA: TGTGCCAGCAGCCCAACAGGGGACACTGAAGCTTTCTTT. It specifies CASSPTGDTEAFF.

This chain uses TRBV6-2 or TRBV6-3 with TRBJ1-1, with 7 bases aligning to TRBD1. The length of the CDR3 is 14 residues. After removal of 2 bases from V and 5 bases from J, the junction contained 5 bases not matched to a gene. The germline V gene encodes CDR1 MNHEY and CDR2 SVGEGT. The DNA for the CDR3 is TGTGCCAGCAGTTACAGGGGGCGCGATACTGAAGCTTTCTTT. This sequence encodes CASSYRGRDTEAFF.

The J gene is TRBJ1-1, the V gene TRBV30, with 7 bases that match TRBD1. V lost 0 bases and J lost 4; bases outside the gene matches: 5. Germline assignment: CDR1 GTSNPN and CDR2 SVGIG (reference sequence). The length of the CDR3 is 14 residues. The DNA for the CDR3 is TGTGCCTGGAGTGTAATTCAGGGGGTCACTGAAGCTTTCTTT. This gives the protein CAWSVIQGVTEAFF.

The J gene is TRBJ2-5, the V gene TRBV7-9, with D hard to call. The CDR3 totals 13 residues. V dropped 1 base and J dropped 7 bases, with 10 bases sitting between them. Germline lookup yields CDR1 SEHNR and CDR2 FQNEAQ (reference sequence). The CDR3 region has the DNA TGTGCCAGCAGCTTAGAGGCCTCGGGGACCCAGTACTTC. It codes for CASSLEASGTQYF.

This chain connects TRBV21-1 to TRBJ2-1; TRBD1 is taken as the D call from the table, unchecked against the DNA. TRBV21-1 is deemed a pseudogene. The CDR3 has 16 amino acids. CDR3 bases: TGTGCCAGCAGCGCTCGACAGGGGAGGGGATACAATGAGCAGTTCTTC. This gives the protein CASSARQGRGYNEQFF.